The sequence of this T cell receptor beta chain was determined in a study of T cell changes during pregnancy in multiple sclerosis (dated by TCRdb to the late 2010s). About the study as a whole: The study looked at changes in the T cell repertoire across pregnancy in women with multiple sclerosis.

Library generation was performed with the immunoSEQ multiplex PCR assay. TCRdb took this table from immuneACCESS and kept in-frame rearrangements with V and J called. Such tables lack part of the clones; where checked against another copy, unresolved V genes explain under half of the gap, and the rest is unexplained. Counted in this sample were just under 20,000 clones; approximately 90% of them appeared once. Around 8% of the sample belongs to the ten largest clones. A distance of 11 bases separates the germline ends of V and J, which lose 2 bases and 9 bases respectively. There are 13 amino acids in the CDR3, from cysteine to phenylalanine inclusive. The CDR3 DNA has 39 bases and is translated from base 1. The germline V gene sets CDR1 to MRHNA and CDR2 to SNTAGT. With respect to this clone: What this receptor recognizes is not known. No base quality values were provided; no much bigger clone lies one nucleotide off.

Sequencing used CD8+ T cells from peripheral blood mononuclear cells, obtained in the second trimester of pregnancy. This receptor was taken from a female donor in good health, enrolled as a control in a pregnancy study. This sequence uses TRBV6-4 and TRBJ1-5; there is no confident call for the D gene. The CDR3 is CASSDEVHGPQHF. The sequence in DNA is TGTGCCAGCAGTGACGAGGTCCACGGGCCCCAGCATTTT.